Listed here are 26 T cell receptor beta chains from one sample, sequenced in a study of identifying expanded T cells in peripheral blood. The protocol was immunoSEQ multiplex PCR, while the TCRdb copy is restricted to in-frame clones and leaves out a portion. The sample holds about 74,000 clones, roughly 86% seen once. Sequenced sample: blood. The source is a person between 18 and 75 years old in good health.

The J gene is TRBJ2-3, the V gene TRBV28, with D possibly TRBD1 on 6 matching bases. Between the trimmed V and J ends, which lost 5 bases and 1 base, there was a span of 13 bases. Germline CDR1 and CDR2: MDHEN and SYDVKM. The length of the CDR3 is 15 residues. This CDR3 reads CASSPTGPGTDTQYF. CDR3 sequence (DNA): TGTGCCAGCAGTCCTACAGGGCCCGGCACAGATACGCAGTATTTT.

The V call is TRBV7-6, the J call TRBJ2-5; 11 nucleotides agree with TRBD1. V gave up 5 bases and J gave up 9 bases; unmatched junction bases: 11. CDR1 SGHVS and CDR2 FNYEAQ come from the germline V gene. The length of the CDR3 is 15 residues. Here the CDR3 DNA reads TGTGCCAGCAGCGGGGGGGGACAGGGGGTTGCGGCCCAGTACTTC. Translating it yields CASSGGGQGVAAQYF.

The V and J genes are TRBV10-3 and TRBJ2-3; D is undetermined. The ends were cut back, 5 bases at V and 3 bases at J, with 15 bases in the middle. The germline gives CDR1 ENHRY, CDR2 SYGVKD. The CDR3 is 15 residues long. The CDR3 region is CAISRAGGETDTQYF. Written as DNA, the CDR3 is TGTGCCATCAGTAGGGCAGGCGGTGAGACAGATACGCAGTATTTT.

The chain links TRBV29-1 to TRBJ2-3; 7 bases align to TRBD2. The CDR3 consists of 13 residues. V dropped 4 bases and J dropped 1; count of bases not matched to a gene: 2. Germline CDR1 is SQVTM and CDR2 is ANQGSEA. CDR3 amino acids: CSVGLAGTDTQYF. CDR3 nucleotides: TGCAGCGTTGGACTAGCCGGCACAGATACGCAGTATTTT.

This clone was seen a single time. One junction end disagrees with the germline gene, perhaps due to a read error. The chain couples TRBV7-7 to TRBJ2-1, with 11 bases that match TRBD2. Germline V gene lookup returns CDR1 SSHAT and CDR2 FNYEAQ (reference sequence). The CDR3 has 15 amino acids. The CDR3, as DNA: TGTGCTAGCAGCTCCCTAGCGGGAGGCTACAATGAGCAGTTCTTC. Translated: CASSSLAGGYNEQFF.

This chain joins TRBV13 and TRBJ2-3, with D uncertain. Germline V gives CDR1 PRHDT, CDR2 FYEKMQ (reference sequence). V shed 2 bases and J shed 4 bases, with 19 bases lying between them. The CDR3 is 17 residues long. As DNA, the CDR3 is TGTGCCAGCAGCTTAAGCTGGTGGAAGGGAAGGGCAGATACGCAGTATTTT. Residues: CASSLSWWKGRADTQYF.

This clone was counted between two and nine times. The CDR3 bases are TGTGCCAGCATATCGCCGGGTTATGCTGAGCCCCAGCATTTT. Translating gives CASISPGYAEPQHF. This chain uses TRBV28 with TRBJ1-5; D not resolved. V was trimmed by 7 bases and J by 8 bases, leaving 18 bases between them. Germline assignment: CDR1 MDHEN and CDR2 SYDVKM. This CDR3 has 14 amino acids.

The chain carries TRBV18 and TRBJ2-3, with 11 nucleotides matching TRBD2. There are 15 residues in the CDR3. V was clipped by 8 bases and J by 4 bases; unmatched bases: 8. CDR1 is KGHSH, CDR2 LQKENI, per germline. The CDR3 sequence: CASATSGSVADTQYF. In nucleotides, the CDR3 is TGTGCCAGCGCCACTAGCGGGAGCGTCGCAGATACGCAGTATTTT.

This chain uses TRBV9 with TRBJ2-1, with 7 bases identical to TRBD2. The CDR3 sequence is 16 residues long. The J segment lost 0 bases and the V segment lost 0 bases, leaving 3 bases of the junction unmatched. CDR1 SGDLS and CDR2 YYNGEE come from the germline V gene. CDR3 sequence reads: CASSVDGGSSYNEQFF. Here the CDR3 DNA reads TGTGCCAGCAGCGTAGATGGCGGGAGCTCCTACAATGAGCAGTTCTTC.

This clone was seen only a few times. The chain uses TRBV28 and TRBJ2-7, with D perhaps matching TRBD1 or TRBD2 (6 bases each). V lost 4 bases to trimming and J lost 6 bases, with 25 bases between them. Per germline, CDR1 MDHEN and CDR2 SYDVKM. This CDR3 spans 17 amino acids. This CDR3 is CASSSLPGAGWFFEQYF. CDR3 in DNA: TGTGCCAGCAGTTCCCTCCCGGGGGCGGGGTGGTTTTTCGAGCAGTACTTC.

The chain links TRBV5-4 to TRBJ2-7; TRBD2 aligns across 9 bases. The CDR3 is 14 amino acids. Germline V gene sequence: CDR1 SGHNT, CDR2 YYREEE (reference sequence). The V segment lost 0 bases and the J segment 5 bases; nucleotides outside the gene matches: 3. In DNA form, the CDR3 reads TGTGCCAGCAGCTTGGGACTAGCGGTCGACGAGCAGTACTTC. Translating gives CASSLGLAVDEQYF. Combining the CDR3 with reference TRBV5-4 and TRBJ2-7 gives the whole variable domain ETGVTQSPTHLIKTRGQQVTLRCSSQSGHNTVSWYQQALGQGPQFIFQYYREEENGRGNFPPRFSGLQFPNYSSELNVNALELDDSALYLCASSLGLAVDEQYFGPGTRLTVT.

The genes are TRBV4-3 and TRBJ2-7; TRBD2 aligns across 11 bases. The length of the CDR3 is 16 residues. J lost 2 bases, V lost 1 base, and 4 bases had no gene match. The germline CDR1 and CDR2 sequences are LGHNA and YSLEER. In nucleotides, the CDR3 is TGCGCCAGCAGCCAAGCTGGACTAGCGGGTACCTACGAGCAGTACTTC. It yields the protein CASSQAGLAGTYEQYF.

This CDR3 is CASSLGVTYEQYF. The CDR3 DNA is TGTGCCAGCAGCCTGGGTGTTACCTACGAGCAGTACTTC. The J gene is TRBJ2-7, the V gene TRBV27; D is unresolved. Trimming left V 6 bases short and J 2 bases short, with 11 bases between. Germline CDR1 is MNHEY and CDR2 is SMNVEV (reference sequence). The CDR3 has 13 residues.

This clone appeared a single time. This rearrangement joins TRBV7-2 to TRBJ2-5; 7 bases are a match to TRBD1. The V gene end was trimmed by 4 bases and the J gene end by 3 bases; junction bases not matched to a gene: 20. The length of the CDR3 is 19 residues. In germline, CDR1 is SGHTA, CDR2 FQGNSA. The CDR3 protein is CASSSGQRARQEGKETQYF. CDR3 DNA: TGTGCCAGCAGCTCGGGACAGAGAGCTCGACAAGAGGGGAAAGAGACCCAGTACTTC.

The V call is TRBV6-5, the J call TRBJ2-1; tentative D call: TRBD2 (5 bases). Trimming cost V 4 bases and J 12 bases, with 10 bases left between them. The germline V gene encodes CDR1 MNHEY and CDR2 SVGAGI. The CDR3 has 11 residues. CDR3 protein: CASSLSGMQFF. DNA of the CDR3: TGTGCCAGCAGTTTATCGGGGATGCAGTTCTTC.

This clone occurred a few times. V is TRBV4-1 and J is TRBJ2-7; 11 bases line up with TRBD2. Germline CDR1 is MGHRA and CDR2 is YSYEKL. CDR3 length equals 13 residues. V lost 0 bases to trimming and J lost 12 bases; unmatched junction nucleotides: 4. The CDR3 is CASSQETSGMAYF. The CDR3, as DNA: TGCGCCAGCAGCCAAGAGACTAGCGGGATGGCGTACTTC.

J is TRBJ2-5 and V is TRBV29-1; D is unclear. This CDR3 has 14 residues. Trimming shortened V by 4 bases and J by 0 bases, and 12 bases separated the two germline ends. The germline V gene encodes CDR1 SQVTM and CDR2 ANQGSEA. The CDR3: CSVVLQLDQETQYF. CDR3 coding DNA: TGCAGCGTTGTGCTACAGTTAGACCAAGAGACCCAGTACTTC.

The chain links TRBV5-1 to TRBJ2-3; D unclear. The ends were cut back, 0 bases at V and 5 bases at J, with 13 bases in the middle. This CDR3 contains 15 residues. Germline-derived CDR1 and CDR2 are SGHRS and YFSETQ. This chain's CDR3 is CASSLEDQPLDTQYF. CDR3 bases: TGCGCCAGCAGCTTGGAAGATCAGCCTTTAGATACGCAGTATTTT.

The chain couples TRBV5-6 to TRBJ2-7, with D hard to call. Germline V gene data show CDR1 as SGHDT and CDR2 as YYEEEE. V was shortened by 4 bases and J by 4 bases, with 9 bases between the two germline ends. CDR3 length equals 12 residues. The DNA of the CDR3 is TGTGCCAGCAGCCAGAGCCGGTACGAGCAGTACTTC. It codes for CASSQSRYEQYF.

The chain couples TRBV15 to TRBJ1-3; a possible D gene is TRBD1 (5 bases). Germline CDR1 reads LNHNV; CDR2 reads YYDKDF (reference sequence). The CDR3 spans 12 residues. Deletions cut 6 bases from V and 2 bases from J, with 5 bases between. CDR3 in amino acids: CATRDTGNTIYF. The CDR3 nucleotides are TGTGCCACCAGGGACACTGGAAACACCATATATTTT.

This clone was seen a handful of times. This chain uses TRBV6-5 with TRBJ1-2; TRBD1 matches 7 bases. Germline V lookup: CDR1 MNHEY, CDR2 SVGAGI. V shed 6 bases and J 4 bases; nucleotides not matched to a gene: 11. The CDR3 consists of 15 residues. The CDR3 loop is CASSYRGALGYGYTF. The CDR3 nucleotides are TGTGCCAGCAGCTACAGGGGCGCACTCGGCTATGGCTACACCTTC.

The V gene is TRBV28, the J gene TRBJ2-7; no clear D. Germline V gives CDR1 MDHEN, CDR2 SYDVKM. With 3 bases removed from V and 4 bases from J, the gap between germline ends came to 10 bases. This CDR3 is built from 13 residues. DNA for the CDR3: TGTGCCAGCAGTTTTATGTCAGGTTACGAGCAGTACTTC. It specifies CASSFMSGYEQYF.

The chain couples TRBV29-1 to TRBJ2-7; possibly TRBD2 for D (6 bases). Germline V gene lookup returns CDR1 SQVTM and CDR2 ANQGSEA. V was pared by 4 bases and J by 3 bases, with 13 bases between. CDR3 length equals 13 residues. CDR3: CSVVVSGNYEQYF. The CDR3 DNA reads as TGCAGCGTTGTCGTTAGCGGAAACTACGAGCAGTACTTC.

The V gene is TRBV19, the J gene TRBJ1-3; D call uncertain. Trimming removed 7 bases at V and 4 bases at J, with 11 bases between. The germline CDR1 and CDR2 sequences are LNHDA and SQIVND (reference sequence). CDR3 length: 13 amino acids. The DNA of the CDR3 is TGTGCCAGTACGGTAGGGCCAGGAAACACCATATATTTT. As protein: CASTVGPGNTIYF.

The chain has TRBV27 and TRBJ1-5; D remains unclear. V dropped 3 bases and J dropped 0 bases, with 15 bases sitting between them. The CDR3 is 17 residues long. CDR1 and CDR2 (germline): MNHEY, SMNVEV (reference sequence). CDR3 sequence: CASSFGPPGNSNQPQHF. CDR3 nucleotides: TGTGCCAGCAGTTTTGGGCCCCCAGGAAATAGCAATCAGCCCCAGCATTTT.

The gene calls are TRBV6-5 and TRBJ1-5; no clear D gene. The CDR3 is 14 amino acids. V lost 6 bases and J 2 bases, leaving 11 bases between the germline ends. CDR1 and CDR2 (germline): MNHEY, SVGAGI. CDR3 nucleotides: TGTGCCAGCAGCTATGAGGCCGGCAATCAGCCCCAGCATTTT. Translating gives CASSYEAGNQPQHF.